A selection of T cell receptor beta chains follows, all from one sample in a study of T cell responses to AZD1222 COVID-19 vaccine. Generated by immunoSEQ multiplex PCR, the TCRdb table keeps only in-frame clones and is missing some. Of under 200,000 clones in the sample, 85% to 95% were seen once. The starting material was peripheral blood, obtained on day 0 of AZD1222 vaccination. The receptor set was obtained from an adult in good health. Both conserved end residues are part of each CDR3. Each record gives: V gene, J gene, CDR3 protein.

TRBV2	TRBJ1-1	CASSLDGATRAFF
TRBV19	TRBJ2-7	CASSIGRLYEQYF
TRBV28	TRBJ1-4	CASSLGTTNEKLFF
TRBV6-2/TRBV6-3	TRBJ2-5	CASSSGQGHQETQYF
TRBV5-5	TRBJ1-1	CASSLVWANTEAFF
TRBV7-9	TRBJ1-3	CASSPQGNTIYF
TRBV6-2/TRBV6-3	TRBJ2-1	CASSSLTGGRDEQFF
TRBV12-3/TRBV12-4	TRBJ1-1	CASTEREYTEAFF
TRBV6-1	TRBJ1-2	CASSEQGLTTSFGYTF
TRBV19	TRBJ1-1	CASSQPWDNYNTEAFF
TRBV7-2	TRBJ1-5	CASSPLVYSNQPQHF
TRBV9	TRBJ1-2	CASSAPNVYGYTF
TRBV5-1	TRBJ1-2	CASSLDPTGLYGYTF
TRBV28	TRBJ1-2	CATPPGQGSHGYTF
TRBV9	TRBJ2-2	CASSETWTGELFF
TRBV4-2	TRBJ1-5	CASSQGGQQGRDHQPQHF
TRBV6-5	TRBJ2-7	CASSYSGDRGRRGQYF
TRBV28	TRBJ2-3	CASGMARSWDTQYF
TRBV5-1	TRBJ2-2	CASSFSTGVEIGGELFF
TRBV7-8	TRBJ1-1	CASSLDRYRNTEAFF
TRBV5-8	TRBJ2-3	CASSLFTSGLTDTQYF
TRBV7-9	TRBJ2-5	CASSLARSEETQYF
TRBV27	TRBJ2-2	CASSSTRGELFF
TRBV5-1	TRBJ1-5	CASSFDSNQPQHF
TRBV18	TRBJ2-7	CASSPDPRGSYEQYF
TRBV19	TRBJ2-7	CASSMGRVWDEQYF
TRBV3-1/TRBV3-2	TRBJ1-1	CASSLTRNTEAFF
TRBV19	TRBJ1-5	CASSIKQGVSNQPQHF
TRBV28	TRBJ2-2	CASRASGGELFF
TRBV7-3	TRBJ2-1	CASSFQGFEQFF
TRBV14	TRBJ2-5	CASSLRWTSGAETQYF
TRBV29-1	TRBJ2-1	CSVTTGSNEQFF
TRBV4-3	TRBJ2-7	CASSHGPSSYEQYF
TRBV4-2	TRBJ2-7	CASSPPDRAGGEQYF
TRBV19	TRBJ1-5	CASATKGAKFYSNQPQHF
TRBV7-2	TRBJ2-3	CASSLAPLSSGGPLDTQYF
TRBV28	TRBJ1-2	CASSSGQGYGYTF
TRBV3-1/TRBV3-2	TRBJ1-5	CASSLAGQPQHF
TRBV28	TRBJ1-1	CASKRQSTEAFF
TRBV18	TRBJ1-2	CASSYDRSSYGYTF
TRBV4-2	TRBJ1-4	CASSLATKETNEKLFF
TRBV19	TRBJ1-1	CASSILTGTGKPEAFF
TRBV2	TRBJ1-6	CARRQGGSYNSPLHF
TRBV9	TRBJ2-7	CASSVASSSYEQYF
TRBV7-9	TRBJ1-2	CASSFKRLIDYGYTF